The 18 T cell receptor beta chains in this list originate from one sample, sequenced in a study of tumor-infiltrating lymphocytes in primary liver carcinoma. Researchers generated TCR beta cDNA from about 530 ng of total RNA, relying on a constant-region primer. Library construction for TCR beta comprised three nested multiplex PCR rounds performed with slightly modified ARM-PCR. TRBV1-TRBV30 forward and Cbeta reverse primers drove the first two roughly 10-cycle rounds. In TCRdb, the multiplex PCR reads were re-called with MiXCR into one record per CDR3 protein. The sample lists roughly 120,000 distinct CDR3 sequences, around 64% seen once, with about 8% in the top ten. For each extraction, RNA and DNA were obtained together from 20-30 mg of unsorted bulk tissue. Sequenced sample: liver tumor tissue from sampling region 3. Subset: tumor region T3, left-lateral pole. The receptor source for this set is a woman aged 60 to 75 with primary liver carcinoma and hepatitis B virus infection.

A remark on this clonotype: A much bigger clone sits one base away, suggesting this may be a read error. The chain recombines TRBV7-8 with TRBJ2-1, with 7 bases that match TRBD1. CDR3 size: 16 residues. J was trimmed by 9 bases and V by 1 base; bases with no gene match: 12. CDR1 and CDR2 (germline): SGHVS, FQNEAQ. CDR3 sequence: CASSLGIGQVKIEQFF. The CDR3 DNA reads as TGTGCCAGCAGCTTAGGGATAGGACAGGTTAAAATTGAGCAGTTCTTC.

Points on this clonotype: A much larger clone lies one base from this, so it may be a read error. The chain links TRBV6-1 to TRBJ2-7; no clear D. The length of the CDR3 is 13 residues. V was trimmed by 0 bases and J by 4 bases, leaving 7 bases between them. Looked up from germline, CDR1 is MNHNS and CDR2 is SASEGT. The CDR3 protein is CASSEAIQYEQYF. CDR3 coding DNA: TGTGCCAGCAGTGAAGCGATACAGTACGAGCAGTACTTC.

For this clonotype: Sequence at one end of the junction differs from germline and may be a read error. This rearrangement joins TRBV28 to TRBJ2-6; 10 nucleotides align to TRBD1. Germline values: CDR1 MDHEN, CDR2 SYDVKM. CDR3 length equals 18 residues. The CDR3 DNA reads as TGTGCCAGCAGTAGCTCCGGGACAGGGGTGTTGGGGGTCAACGTCCTGACTTTC. The encoded protein is CASSSSGTGVLGVNVLTF.

Concerning this clonotype: The junction does not match germline at one end; this may be a read error. V is TRBV11-2 and J is TRBJ1-2; D might be TRBD1 (6 bases). In germline, CDR1 is SGHAT, CDR2 FQNNGV. CDR3 length: 15 amino acids. CDR3 DNA sequence: TGTACCAGCAGCTTAGCCCGGGGGCCGAACTATGGCTACACCTTT. This encodes CTSSLARGPNYGYTF.

This clonotype occurred once. The J gene is TRBJ1-1, the V gene TRBV5-4; weak D call: TRBD1 (5 bases). CDR1 and CDR2 (germline): SGHNT, YYREEE (reference sequence). This CDR3 region has 14 residues. Trimming took off 2 bases at V and 5 bases at J, with 13 bases between the two ends. The CDR3 DNA reads TGTGCCAGCAGCTTACAGTGGGGGAATACTGAAGCTTTCTTT. Translated, it gives CASSLQWGNTEAFF.

This clonotype was seen a few times. This may be a read error, as it is one base from a much larger clone. J is TRBJ1-1 and V is TRBV10-1; D call uncertain. This CDR3 is built from 13 residues. V lost 6 bases and J 3 bases, leaving 11 bases between the germline ends. Germline-derived CDR1 and CDR2 are WNHNN and SYGVQD (reference sequence). The CDR3: CASSQNRDTEAFF. CDR3 nucleotides: TGCGCCAGCAGCCAGAACCGGGACACTGAAGCTTTCTTT.

Points on this clonotype: The DNA is left out, because the CDR3 cannot be placed on it with certainty; the CDR3 is given as TCRdb lists it. The chain carries TRBV6-2 or TRBV6-3 and TRBJ2-1; the table calls TRBD2, which could not be checked here. Germline loops: CDR1 MNHEY, CDR2 SVGEGT. The CDR3 length equals 14 residues, ends included. The CDR3 reads CAGSYWGAGSKQFF.

This clonotype has ten or more counts. V and J are TRBV6-4 and TRBJ2-5; no definite D call. V dropped 8 bases and J dropped 1 base, with 20 bases sitting between them. This CDR3 is 16 amino acids long. Germline V CDR1 and CDR2: MRHNA, SNTAGT. The CDR3 bases are TGTGCCAGCCCCGGGCGAGCGACCGGAATCCAAGAGACCCAGTACTTC. It specifies CASPGRATGIQETQYF.

Worth noting for this clonotype: Germline is not matched at one junction end, which may reflect a read error. The V gene is TRBV11-2, the J gene TRBJ1-3; the D is unclear. This CDR3 spans 13 amino acids. CDR1 SGHAT and CDR2 FQNNGV come from the germline V gene. CDR3 protein: CASTLYSGDTIYF. As DNA, the CDR3 is TGTGCCAGCACCCTATATTCTGGAGACACCATATATTTT.

This clonotype was recorded many times. V usage is TRBV6-1 and J usage is TRBJ1-5; no definite D call. Between the trimmed V and J ends, which lost 4 bases and 7 bases, there was a span of 17 bases. The CDR3 is 15 amino acids. Per germline, CDR1 MNHNS and CDR2 SASEGT. The CDR3 DNA sequence: TGTGCCAGCAGTGGGACCCTAGTTTCGGGGCAGCCCCAGCATTTT. Translated: CASSGTLVSGQPQHF.

The chain uses TRBV6-1 and TRBJ1-1; 7 nucleotides line up with TRBD1. This CDR3 has 18 amino acids. The trim removed 2 bases at V and 1 base at J, leaving 13 bases unmatched. The germline V gene encodes CDR1 MNHNS and CDR2 SASEGT. In nucleotides, the CDR3 is TGTGCCAGCAGTGAATCAGGCCCAACAGGGACAGCGAACACTGAAGCTTTCTTT. It yields the protein CASSESGPTGTANTEAFF.

V usage is TRBV2 and J usage is TRBJ1-3; possibly TRBD1 for D (5 bases). Trimming shortened V by 4 bases and J by 1 base, and 17 bases separated the two germline ends. CDR1 and CDR2 from the germline V gene are SNHLY and FYNNEI. This CDR3 has 17 amino acids. The DNA for the CDR3 is TGTGCCAGCAGTGGTGGCTCGCCAGGGAGGTCTGGAAACACCATATATTTT. As protein: CASSGGSPGRSGNTIYF. The full variable domain, in which reference TRBV2 and TRBJ1-3 provide the parts outside the CDR3, is EPEVTQTPSHQVTQMGQEVILRCVPISNHLYFYWYRQILGQKVEFLVSFYNNEISEKSEIFDDQFSVERPDGSNFTLKIRSTKLEDSAMYFCASSGGSPGRSGNTIYFGEGSWLTVV.

The CDR3 spells CASIQERRGYTF. CDR3 in DNA: TGTGCCAGCATCCAGGAACGTCGGGGCTACACCTTC. The chain uses TRBV11-1 and TRBJ1-2, with D unresolved. Trimming removed 7 bases at V and 8 bases at J, with 14 bases between. The V gene's germline CDR1 is SGHAT and CDR2 FQDESV (reference sequence). This CDR3 comprises 12 residues.

A note on this clonotype: The junction departs from germline at one end; a sequencing error may be responsible. This chain joins TRBV5-1 and TRBJ1-2, with D tentatively TRBD1 (5 bases). CDR3 length equals 15 residues. Germline loops: CDR1 SGHRS, CDR2 YFSETQ. CDR3 sequence (DNA): TGCGCCAGCAGCTTCCGGGACGCAACTAACTATGGCTACATCTTC. Translating gives CASSFRDATNYGYIF.

This clonotype was observed at least ten times. The chain has TRBV6-5 and TRBJ1-5, with 8 bases fitting TRBD1. The CDR3 spans 16 residues. Per germline, CDR1 MNHEY and CDR2 SVGAGI. The J segment lost 3 bases and the V segment lost 6 bases, leaving 10 bases of the junction unmatched. DNA for the CDR3: TGTGCCAGCAGACCAAGACAGGGGATACTCAATCAGCCCCAGCATTTT. Translated, it gives CASRPRQGILNQPQHF.

The gene calls are TRBV6-5 and TRBJ1-2; 8 nucleotides match TRBD1. Losses at the gene ends were 11 bases for V and 8 bases for J; bases not matched to a gene: 13. The CDR3 is 13 amino acids. Germline CDR1 MNHEY, CDR2 SVGAGI. The CDR3 DNA follows: TGTGCCGACAGACTTGCAGGGGGCAGGGGCTACACCTTC. Protein sequence: CADRLAGGRGYTF.

As concerns this clonotype: With a much larger clone just one base away, this may be a read error. The chain couples TRBV7-9 to TRBJ2-7, with D uncertain. In germline, CDR1 is SEHNR, CDR2 FQNEAQ (reference sequence). V shed 5 bases and J shed 7 bases, with 9 bases lying between them. This CDR3 spans 11 amino acids. The CDR3 protein is CASSRHGEQYF. In nucleotides, the CDR3 is TGTGCCAGCAGCCGACACGGGGAGCAGTACTTC.

The chain carries TRBV28 and TRBJ2-2, with TRBD2 matching 7 bases. J gave up 3 bases and V 2 bases, and 6 bases lay outside the gene matches. CDR1 is MDHEN and CDR2 is SYDVKM in the germline V gene. This CDR3 is 16 amino acids long. The CDR3 here is CASSLHREEDTGELFF. DNA of the CDR3: TGTGCCAGCAGTTTACACCGGGAGGAGGACACCGGGGAGCTGTTTTTT.